This T cell receptor beta chain stems from a study of low-dose radiotherapy and immunotherapy resistance in tumors. Study in general: Every 2 weeks, cohort 1 got 0.5 Gy, reaching 6.5 Gy to the planning target volume. For four cycles from cycle 1 day 1, patients took 300 mg oral aspirin daily.

This clonotype was observed many times. Documented time point: after trial treatment. The treatment is: LDRT plus nivolumab, ipilimumab, low-dose cyclophosphamide and aspirin (RACIN trial). Along with nivolumab and ipilimumab, donors received aspirin, low-dose cyclophosphamide and low-dose radiotherapy. Both TCRalpha and TCRbeta chains were reverse transcribed with V-gene-specific primers. It was with a constant-region primer and a V-primer adapter that TCRs were amplified over around 18 PCR cycles. MiXCR, run by TCRdb on the reads, gives a single entry per CDR3 protein. The sample shows around 60,000 distinct CDR3 sequences, roughly 23% of them seen only once. Sequencing used PBMCs, obtained after low-dose radiotherapy plus immunotherapy. The sequence was obtained from a male donor with prostate cancer.

The CDR3 region is CSVEESGNEQYF. The CDR3, as DNA: TGCAGCGTTGAAGAATCTGGGAACGAGCAGTACTTC. The rearrangement links TRBV29-1 to TRBJ2-7; no clear D gene. This CDR3 is 12 amino acids long. Germline V lookup: CDR1 SQVTM, CDR2 ANQGSEA. Trimming removed 0 bases at V and 5 bases at J, with 8 bases between.